The clone carrying this TCR beta chain was found a few times. The sample comes from a study of metastatic and nonmetastatic thyroid tumors. Original handling: Clinicopathological groups supplied CDR3 differences that were used to build a distant-metastasis classifier for papillary thyroid cancer. Via MiXCR, TCRdb re-called the PCR reads. V and J calls and clone size were set by TCRdb, not the authors. The sample holds roughly 44,000 clones, about 24% seen once. No patient had received any treatment before thyroid surgery. This CDR3 is built from 11 residues. Germline-derived CDR1 and CDR2 are MDHEN and SYDVKM. Between the trimmed V and J ends, which lost 6 bases and 6 bases, there was a span of 9 bases.

The receptor's source is a female donor with papillary thyroid cancer or a benign thyroid nodule (not recorded which). Some clones in this sample may be carry-over from other donors' samples. This chain joins TRBV28 and TRBJ2-7, with D tentatively TRBD1 (5 bases). The sample comprised tumor tissue. Here the CDR3 DNA reads TGTGCCAGCAGGGGGCTCAGCGAGCAGTACTTC. Translation: CASRGLSEQYF.